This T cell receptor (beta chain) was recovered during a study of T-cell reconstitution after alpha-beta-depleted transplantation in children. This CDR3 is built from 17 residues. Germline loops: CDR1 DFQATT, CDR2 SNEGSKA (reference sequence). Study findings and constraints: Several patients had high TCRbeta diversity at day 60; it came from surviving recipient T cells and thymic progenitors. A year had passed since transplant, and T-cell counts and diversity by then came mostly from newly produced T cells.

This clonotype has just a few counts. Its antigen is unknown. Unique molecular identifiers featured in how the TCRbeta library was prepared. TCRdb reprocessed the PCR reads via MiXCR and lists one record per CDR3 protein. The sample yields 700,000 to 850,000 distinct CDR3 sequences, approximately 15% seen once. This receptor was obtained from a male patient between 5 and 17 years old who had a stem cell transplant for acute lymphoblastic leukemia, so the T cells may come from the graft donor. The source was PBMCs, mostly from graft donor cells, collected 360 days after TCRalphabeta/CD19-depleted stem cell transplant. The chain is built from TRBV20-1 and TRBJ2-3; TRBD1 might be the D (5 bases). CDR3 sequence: CRPQDSNRQTSTDTQYF. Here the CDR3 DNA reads TGCAGACCTCAGGATAGTAACAGGCAAACTAGCACAGATACGCAGTATTTT.